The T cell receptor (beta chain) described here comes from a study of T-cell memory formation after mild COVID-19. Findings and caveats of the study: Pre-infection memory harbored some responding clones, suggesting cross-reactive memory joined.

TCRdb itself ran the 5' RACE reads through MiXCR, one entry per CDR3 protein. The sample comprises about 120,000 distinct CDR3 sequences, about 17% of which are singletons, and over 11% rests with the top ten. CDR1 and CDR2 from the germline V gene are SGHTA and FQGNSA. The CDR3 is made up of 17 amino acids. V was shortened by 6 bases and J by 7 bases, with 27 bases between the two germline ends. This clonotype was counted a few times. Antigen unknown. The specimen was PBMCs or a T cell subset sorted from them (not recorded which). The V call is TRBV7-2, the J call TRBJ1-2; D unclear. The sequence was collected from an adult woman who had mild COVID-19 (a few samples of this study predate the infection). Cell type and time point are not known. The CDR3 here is CASSSIPRRRPLVGYTF. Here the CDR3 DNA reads TGTGCCAGCAGTTCCATCCCTAGAAGGCGCCCCCTGGTTGGCTACACCTTC.